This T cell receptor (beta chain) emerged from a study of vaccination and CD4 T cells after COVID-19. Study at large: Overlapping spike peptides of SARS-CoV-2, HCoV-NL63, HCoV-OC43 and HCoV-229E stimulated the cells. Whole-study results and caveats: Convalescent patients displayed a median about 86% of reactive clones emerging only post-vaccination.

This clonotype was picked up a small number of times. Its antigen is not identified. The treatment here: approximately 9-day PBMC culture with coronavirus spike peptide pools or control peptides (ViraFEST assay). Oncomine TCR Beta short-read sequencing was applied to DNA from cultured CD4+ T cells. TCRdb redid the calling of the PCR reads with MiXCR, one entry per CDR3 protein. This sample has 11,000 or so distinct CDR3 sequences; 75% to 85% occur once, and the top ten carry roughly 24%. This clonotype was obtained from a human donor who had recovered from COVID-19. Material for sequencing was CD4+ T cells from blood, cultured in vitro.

CDR3 amino acids: CSARFGGPGNQPQHF. The CDR3 bases are TGCAGTGCTAGATTCGGGGGGCCTGGCAATCAGCCCCAGCATTTT. The chain couples TRBV20-1 to TRBJ1-5; D is possibly TRBD1 (6 bases). The CDR3 length is 15 residues. In germline, CDR1 is DFQATT, CDR2 SNEGSKA (reference sequence). The ends were cut back, 2 bases at V and 2 bases at J, with 13 bases in the middle.